A single sample is the source of the 3 T cell receptor beta chains below, sequenced in a study of cytomegalovirus exposure and HLA in healthy donors. The PCR used 60 Vbeta and 13 Jbeta primers. TCRdb keeps only in-frame clones here, not all; method: immunoSEQ multiplex PCR. This sample has approximately 130,000 clones, with 80% found just once. Material for sequencing was PBMCs. The receptors here all came from a woman between 40 and 50 years old in good health and CMV-seronegative.

This clone was seen only a few times. This chain joins TRBV6-5 and TRBJ1-3; tentative D call: TRBD1 (6 bases). The CDR3 has 15 amino acids. With 6 bases removed from V and 0 bases from J, the gap between germline ends came to 12 bases. The germline CDR1 and CDR2 sequences are MNHEY and SVGAGI. The CDR3 coding sequence is TGTGCCAGCAGCCAATTGACAGGCTCTGGAAACACCATATATTTT. It is translated as CASSQLTGSGNTIYF.

The V call is TRBV29-1, the J call TRBJ1-1; the D gene is possibly TRBD1 (5 bases). Trimming removed 8 bases from V and 1 base from J, with 14 bases in between. CDR1 and CDR2 from the germline V gene are SQVTM and ANQGSEA. The CDR3 is 13 residues long. The CDR3 protein is CSTCAGGNTEAFF. The CDR3 nucleotides read TGCAGCACTTGCGCGGGGGGGAACACTGAAGCTTTCTTT.

The rearrangement joins TRBV15 to TRBJ2-1, with a tentative D call TRBD2 (6 bases). CDR1 and CDR2 (germline): LNHNV, YYDKDF (reference sequence). This CDR3 is 13 amino acids long. V lost 5 bases and J lost 9, with 14 bases in between. The CDR3 DNA follows: TGTGCCACCAGCGGACAAGGAGGGTTTGAGCAGTTCTTC. This sequence encodes CATSGQGGFEQFF.